These T cell receptor beta chains were read from a single sample in a study of blood T cell repertoires in COVID-19. The assay was immunoSEQ multiplex PCR, and TCRdb's table has in-frame clones only and misses some. The table lists approximately 380,000 clones, approximately 91% of them singletons. Sequencing used PBMCs or T cells enriched from blood (not recorded which). The receptors derive from a middle-aged woman who had been exposed to COVID-19. The CDR3 runs from the conserved cysteine through the conserved F or W. The D gene is left open where the match is weak. Size is stated for part of the rows, as once, few or many counts, or as a class when the clone is expanded.

j_call	d_call	v_call	clone_size	cdr3_aa	cdr3_nt
TRBJ1-5	TRBD1	TRBV4-2	.	CASSQRGQGKNQPQHF	TGTGCCAGCAGCCAACGTGGACAGGGAAAGAATCAGCCCCAGCATTTT
TRBJ2-1	TRBD2	TRBV9	.	CASSVRSGRDNEQFF	TGTGCCAGCAGCGTAAGAAGCGGGAGGGACAATGAGCAGTTCTTC
TRBJ2-3	.	TRBV3-1/TRBV3-2	.	CASSRKGGSSTDTQYF	TGTGCCAGCAGCCGCAAAGGGGGTTCGAGCACAGATACGCAGTATTTT
TRBJ1-3	.	TRBV10-1	.	CASSTGRSGNTIYF	TGCGCCAGCAGTACCGGTCGCTCTGGAAACACCATATATTTT
TRBJ2-7	.	TRBV10-3	.	CAISDPSARGTYEQYF	TGTGCCATCAGTGATCCGTCCGCTCGGGGAACCTACGAGCAGTACTTC
TRBJ1-5	TRBD1	TRBV5-4	.	CASSPDRGQQPQHF	TGTGCCAGCAGCCCGGACAGGGGGCAACAGCCCCAGCATTTT
TRBJ2-5	TRBD2	TRBV5-4	once	CASSYGTSGGKETQYF	TGTGCCAGCAGCTACGGGACTAGCGGGGGGAAAGAGACCCAGTACTTC
TRBJ2-4	TRBD2	TRBV14	.	CASSQDRLAANIQYF	TGTGCCAGCAGCCAAGATAGGCTAGCGGCTAACATTCAGTACTTC
TRBJ2-1	TRBD1	TRBV7-6	.	CASSLGSGGWDEQFF	TGTGCCAGCAGCTTAGGGTCAGGGGGATGGGATGAGCAGTTCTTC
TRBJ1-1	TRBD1	TRBV9	.	CASSTEGAGVREPHF	TGTGCCAGCAGCACTGAGGGGGCAGGGGTGAGAGAACCGCACTTT
TRBJ2-7	.	TRBV25-1	few	CASRQPGQYEQYF	TGTGCCAGCAGACAACCGGGACAATACGAGCAGTACTTC
TRBJ1-1	.	TRBV9	.	CASSAGVGRTTEAFF	TGTGCCAGCAGCGCAGGAGTGGGGAGGACCACTGAAGCTTTCTTT
TRBJ1-1	TRBD1	TRBV7-2	.	CASSLDSRGHRLNTEAFF	TGTGCCAGCAGCTTAGATAGCAGGGGGCACCGCTTGAACACTGAAGCTTTCTTT
TRBJ1-6	.	TRBV19	.	CASSVDPGRINSPLHF	TGTGCCAGTAGTGTTGATCCAGGGAGGATAAATTCACCCCTCCACTTT
TRBJ1-6	.	TRBV2	few	CASSERANSPLHF	TGTGCCAGCAGTGAACGAGCAAATTCACCCCTCCACTTT
TRBJ2-7	.	TRBV15	.	CATSRASPNWAGPLNEQYF	TGTGCCACCAGCAGAGCCTCCCCGAACTGGGCGGGACCTCTTAACGAGCAGTACTTC
TRBJ1-5	.	TRBV15	.	CATSRDGQGFNQPQHF	TGTGCCACCAGCAGAGATGGTCAGGGATTCAATCAGCCCCAGCATTTT
TRBJ1-3	.	TRBV7-9	once	CASSLGSGSGNTIYF	TGTGCCAGCAGCTTAGGGTCGGGCTCTGGAAACACCATATATTTT